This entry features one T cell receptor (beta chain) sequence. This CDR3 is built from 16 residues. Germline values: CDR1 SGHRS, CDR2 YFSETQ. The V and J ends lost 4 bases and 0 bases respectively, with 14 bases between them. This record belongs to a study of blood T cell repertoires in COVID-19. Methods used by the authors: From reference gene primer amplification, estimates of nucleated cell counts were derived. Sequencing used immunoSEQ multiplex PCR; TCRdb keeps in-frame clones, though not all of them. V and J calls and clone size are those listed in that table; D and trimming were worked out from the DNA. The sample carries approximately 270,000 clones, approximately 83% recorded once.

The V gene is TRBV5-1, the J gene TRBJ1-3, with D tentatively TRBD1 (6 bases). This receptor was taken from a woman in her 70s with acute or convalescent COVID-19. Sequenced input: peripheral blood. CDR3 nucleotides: TGCGCCAGCAGCGTATCAGGGGAATCCTCTGGAAACACCATATATTTT. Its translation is CASSVSGESSGNTIYF. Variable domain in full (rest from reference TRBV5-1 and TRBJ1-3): KAGVTQTPRYLIKTRGQQVTLSCSPISGHRSVSWYQQTPGQGLQFLFEYFSETQRNKGNFPGRFSGRQFSNSRSEMNVSTLELGDSALYLCASSVSGESSGNTIYFGEGSWLTVV.